Given below is one T cell receptor beta chain in context. Generated by immunoSEQ multiplex PCR, the TCRdb table keeps only in-frame clones and is missing some. The data hold around 160,000 clones, with around 80% observed a single time. The data derive from a study of blood T cell repertoires in COVID-19. This CDR3 region has 14 residues. V was cut by 2 bases and J by 2 bases, with 10 bases left in between. The V gene's germline CDR1 is MNHEY and CDR2 SMNVEV (reference sequence). This TCR was sampled from a woman at least 80 years old with acute or convalescent COVID-19. The chain uses TRBV27 and TRBJ2-7; D is perhaps TRBD1 (6 bases). Material for sequencing was peripheral blood. DNA for the CDR3: TGTGCCAGCAGTTTACAGGGGTCCCCCTACGAGCAGTACTTC. Protein: CASSLQGSPYEQYF.